The T cell receptor beta chain described here comes from a study of T cell responses to AZD1222 COVID-19 vaccine. Findings and limits, study-wide: The sample set comprised mostly white British donors with more females, and clonal diversity was possibly underestimated. The reported proportion of spike-specific TCRs targeting unmutated variant regions was nearly half. Vaccination with two AZD1222 doses was followed by a rise in Spike-specific TCR breadth and depth. Only six individuals given AZD1222 were seropositive at baseline.

As regards this clone: Its antigen is as yet unknown.

After removal of 3 bases from V and 2 bases from J, the junction contained 2 bases not matched to a gene. Looked up from germline, CDR1 is GTSNPN and CDR2 is SVGIG (reference sequence). This CDR3 has 13 residues. This table comes from immunoSEQ multiplex PCR, and its TCRdb copy is limited to in-frame clones, with some not included. The sample has approximately 110,000 clones, about 85% seen once. This sequence joins TRBV30 and TRBJ2-7; 9 bases map to TRBD1. Sequences were derived from peripheral blood, sampled on day 0 of AZD1222 vaccination. This sequence originates from an adult in good health. CDR3 nucleotides: TGTGCCTGGAGGGGACAGGGAACCTACGAGCAGTACTTC. It translates to CAWRGQGTYEQYF.